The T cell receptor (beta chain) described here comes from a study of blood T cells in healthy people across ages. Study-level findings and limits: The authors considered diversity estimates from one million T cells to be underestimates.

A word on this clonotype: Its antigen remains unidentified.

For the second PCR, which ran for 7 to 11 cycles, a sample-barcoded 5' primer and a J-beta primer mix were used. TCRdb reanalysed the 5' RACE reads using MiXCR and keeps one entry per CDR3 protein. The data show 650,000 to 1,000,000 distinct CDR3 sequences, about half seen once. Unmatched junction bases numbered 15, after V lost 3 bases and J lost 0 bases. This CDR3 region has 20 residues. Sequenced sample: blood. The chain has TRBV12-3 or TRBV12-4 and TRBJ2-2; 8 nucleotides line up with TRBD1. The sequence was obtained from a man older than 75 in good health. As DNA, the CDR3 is TGTGCCAGCAGTTTCTGGAGACAGGGGTCCCTATGGGCGAACACCGGGGAGCTGTTTTTT. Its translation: CASSFWRQGSLWANTGELFF.